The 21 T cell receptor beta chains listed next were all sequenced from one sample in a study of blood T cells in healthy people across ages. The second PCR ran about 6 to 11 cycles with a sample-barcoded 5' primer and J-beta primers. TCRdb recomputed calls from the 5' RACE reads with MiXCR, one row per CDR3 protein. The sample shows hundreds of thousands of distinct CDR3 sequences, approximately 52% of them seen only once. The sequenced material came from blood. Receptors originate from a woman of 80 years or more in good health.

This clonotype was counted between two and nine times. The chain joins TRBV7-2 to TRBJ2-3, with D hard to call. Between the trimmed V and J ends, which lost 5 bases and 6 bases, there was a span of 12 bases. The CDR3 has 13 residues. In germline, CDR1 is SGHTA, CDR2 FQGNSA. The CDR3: CASSVLASDTQYF. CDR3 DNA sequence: TGTGCCAGCAGCGTACTGGCCTCCGATACGCAGTATTTT.

The DNA of the CDR3 is TGTGCCAGCAGCGGTAGCGGGGGCGCCCAGGGTGAGCAGTTCTTC. It translates to CASSGSGGAQGEQFF. V usage is TRBV7-2 and J usage is TRBJ2-1, with 9 bases aligning to TRBD2. Germline V lookup: CDR1 SGHTA, CDR2 FQGNSA. The length of the CDR3 is 15 residues. V lost 5 bases, J lost 9 bases, and 11 bases stayed unmatched.

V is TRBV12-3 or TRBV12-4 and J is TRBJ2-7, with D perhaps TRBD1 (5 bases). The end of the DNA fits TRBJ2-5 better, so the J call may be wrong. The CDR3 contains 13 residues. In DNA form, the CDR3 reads TGTGCCAGCAGAGATCGAGCAGGGCAGACCCAGTACTTC. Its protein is CASRDRAGQTQYF.

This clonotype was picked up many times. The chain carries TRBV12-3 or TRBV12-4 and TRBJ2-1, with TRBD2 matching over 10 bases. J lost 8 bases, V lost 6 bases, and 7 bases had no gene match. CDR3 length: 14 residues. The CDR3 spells CASRERGGTYEQFF. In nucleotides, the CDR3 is TGTGCCAGCAGGGAGCGGGGGGGCACGTATGAGCAGTTCTTC.

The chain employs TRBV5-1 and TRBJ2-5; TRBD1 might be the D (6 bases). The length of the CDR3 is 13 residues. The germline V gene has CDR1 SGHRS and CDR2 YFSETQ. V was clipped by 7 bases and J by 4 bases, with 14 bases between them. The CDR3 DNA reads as TGCGCCAGCCGTGGGGGCGTGGGAGAGACCCAGTACTTC. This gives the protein CASRGGVGETQYF.

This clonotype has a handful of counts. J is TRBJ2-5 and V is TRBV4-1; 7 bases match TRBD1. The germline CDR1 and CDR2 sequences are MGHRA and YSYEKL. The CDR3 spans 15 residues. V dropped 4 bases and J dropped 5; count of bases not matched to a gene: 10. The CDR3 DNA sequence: TGCGCCAGCAGCCCCGAGGGACAGCCCAGGGAGACCCAGTACTTC. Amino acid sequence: CASSPEGQPRETQYF.

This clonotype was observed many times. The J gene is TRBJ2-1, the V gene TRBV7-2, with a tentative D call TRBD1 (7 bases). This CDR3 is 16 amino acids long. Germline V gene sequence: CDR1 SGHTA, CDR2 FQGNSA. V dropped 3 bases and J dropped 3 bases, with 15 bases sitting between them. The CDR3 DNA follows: TGTGCCAGCAGCTTCCCAAGGGGGCGGGACTACAATGAGCAGTTCTTC. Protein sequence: CASSFPRGRDYNEQFF.

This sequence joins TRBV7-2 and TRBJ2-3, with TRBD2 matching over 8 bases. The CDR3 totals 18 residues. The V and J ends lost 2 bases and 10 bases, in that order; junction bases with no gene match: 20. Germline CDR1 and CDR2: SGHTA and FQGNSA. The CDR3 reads CASSLLGSGTSAASAQYF. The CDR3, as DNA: TGTGCCAGCAGCTTACTAGGTTCCGGGACTAGTGCGGCTAGCGCGCAGTATTTT.

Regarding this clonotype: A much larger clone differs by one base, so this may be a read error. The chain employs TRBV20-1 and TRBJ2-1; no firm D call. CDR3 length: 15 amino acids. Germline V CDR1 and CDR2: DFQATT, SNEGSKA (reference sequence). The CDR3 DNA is TGCAGTGCTGCCGAAGGCTGGAGATCTACCAATGAGCGGTTCTTC. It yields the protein CSAAEGWRSTNERFF.

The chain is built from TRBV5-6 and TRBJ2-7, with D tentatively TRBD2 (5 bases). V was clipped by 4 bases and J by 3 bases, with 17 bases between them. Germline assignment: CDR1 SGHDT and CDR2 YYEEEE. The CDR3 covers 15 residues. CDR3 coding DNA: TGTGCCAGCAGCGGAAATGCGGGTCGTGTCTACGAGCAGTACTTC. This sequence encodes CASSGNAGRVYEQYF. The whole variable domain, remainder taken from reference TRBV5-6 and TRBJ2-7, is DAGVTQSPTHLIKTRGQQVTLRCSPKSGHDTVSWYQQALGQGPQFIFQYYEEEERQRGNFPDRFSGHQFPNYSSELNVNALLLGDSALYLCASSGNAGRVYEQYFGPGTRLTVT.

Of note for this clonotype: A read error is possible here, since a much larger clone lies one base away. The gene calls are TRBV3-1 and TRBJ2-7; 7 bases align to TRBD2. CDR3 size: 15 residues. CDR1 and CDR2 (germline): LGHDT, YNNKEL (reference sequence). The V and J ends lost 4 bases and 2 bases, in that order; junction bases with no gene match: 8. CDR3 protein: CASSPLASGTYEQYF. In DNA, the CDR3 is TGTGCCAGCAGCCCCCTCGCTAGCGGCACCTACGAGCAGTACTTC.

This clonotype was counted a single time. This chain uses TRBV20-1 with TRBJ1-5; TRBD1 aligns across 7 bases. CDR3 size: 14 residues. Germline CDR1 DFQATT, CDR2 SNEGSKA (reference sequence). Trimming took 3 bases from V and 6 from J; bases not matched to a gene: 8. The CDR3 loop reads CSARLQGEGQPQHF. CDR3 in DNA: TGCAGTGCTAGGCTGCAGGGGGAAGGTCAGCCCCAGCATTTT.

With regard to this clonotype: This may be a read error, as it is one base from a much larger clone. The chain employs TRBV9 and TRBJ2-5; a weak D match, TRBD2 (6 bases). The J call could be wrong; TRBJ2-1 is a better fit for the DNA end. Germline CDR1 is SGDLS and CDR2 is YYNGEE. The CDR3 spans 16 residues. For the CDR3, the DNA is TGTGCCAGCAGCGTGGGAACTAGCTTAGGCCAAGAGACCCAGTTCTTC. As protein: CASSVGTSLGQETQFF.

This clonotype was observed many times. CDR3 nucleotide sequence: TGTGCCAGCAGCTTAGGACCGGGAGTAACAGATACGCAGTATTTT. It specifies CASSLGPGVTDTQYF. The rearrangement links TRBV7-3 to TRBJ2-3; D is perhaps TRBD2 (6 bases). CDR1 SGHTA and CDR2 FQGTGA come from the germline V gene. Trimming removed 2 bases from V and 3 bases from J, with 12 bases in between. This CDR3 contains 15 residues.

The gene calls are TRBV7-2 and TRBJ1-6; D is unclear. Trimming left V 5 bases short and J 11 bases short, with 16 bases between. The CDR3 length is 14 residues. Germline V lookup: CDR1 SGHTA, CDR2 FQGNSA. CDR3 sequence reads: CASSARRGAPPLHF. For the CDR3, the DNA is TGTGCCAGCAGCGCCCGACGGGGAGCGCCACCCCTCCACTTT.

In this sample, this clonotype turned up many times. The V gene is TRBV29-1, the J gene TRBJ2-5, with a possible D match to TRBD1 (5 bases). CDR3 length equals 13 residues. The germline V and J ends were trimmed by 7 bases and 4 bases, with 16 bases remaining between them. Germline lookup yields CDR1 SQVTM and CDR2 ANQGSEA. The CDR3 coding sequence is TGCAGCGCACCATGGACATTGGGAGAGACCCAGTACTTC. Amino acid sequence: CSAPWTLGETQYF. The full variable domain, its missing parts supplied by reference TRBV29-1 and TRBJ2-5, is SAVISQKPSRDICQRGTSLTIQCQVDSQVTMMFWYRQQPGQSLTLIATANQGSEATYESGFVIDKFPISRPNLTFSTLTVSNMSPEDSSIYLCSAPWTLGETQYFGPGTRLLVL.

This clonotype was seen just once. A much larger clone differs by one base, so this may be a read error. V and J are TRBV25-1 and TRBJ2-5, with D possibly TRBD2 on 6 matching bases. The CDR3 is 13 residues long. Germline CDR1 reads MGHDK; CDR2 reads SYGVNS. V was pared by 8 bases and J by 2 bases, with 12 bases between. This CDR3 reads CASGGLSQETQYF. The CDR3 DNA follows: TGTGCCAGCGGTGGACTATCTCAAGAGACCCAGTACTTC.

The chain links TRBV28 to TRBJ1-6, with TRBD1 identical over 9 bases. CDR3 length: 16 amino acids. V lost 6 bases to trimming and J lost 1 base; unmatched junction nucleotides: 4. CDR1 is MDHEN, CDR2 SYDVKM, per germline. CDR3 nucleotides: TGTGCCAGCAGAAAACAGGGGGCATCCTATAATTCACCCCTCCACTTT. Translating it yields CASRKQGASYNSPLHF.

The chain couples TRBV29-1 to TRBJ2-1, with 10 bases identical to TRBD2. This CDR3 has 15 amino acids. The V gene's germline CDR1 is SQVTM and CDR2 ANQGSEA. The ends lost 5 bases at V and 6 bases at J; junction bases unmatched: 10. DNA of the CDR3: TGCAGCGTTCGGTCCCGGGCTAGCGGGAGCAATGAGCAGTTCTTC. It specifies CSVRSRASGSNEQFF.

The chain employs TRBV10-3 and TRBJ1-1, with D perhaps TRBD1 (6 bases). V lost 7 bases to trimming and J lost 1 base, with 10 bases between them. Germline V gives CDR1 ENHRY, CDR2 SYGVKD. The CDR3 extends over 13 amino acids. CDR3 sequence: CAIKPGQNTEAFF. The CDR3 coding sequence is TGTGCCATCAAGCCGGGACAGAACACTGAAGCTTTCTTT.

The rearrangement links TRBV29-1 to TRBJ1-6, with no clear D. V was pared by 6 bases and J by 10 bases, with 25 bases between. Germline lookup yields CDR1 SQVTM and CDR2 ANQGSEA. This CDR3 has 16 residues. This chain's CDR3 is CSVDQQEVEVNSPLHF. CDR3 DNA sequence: TGCAGCGTAGATCAGCAGGAAGTCGAGGTTAACTCACCCCTCCACTTT.